This T cell receptor (beta chain) appears in the sequencing data of a study of blood T cell repertoires in COVID-19. In the original workflow: Estimated nucleated cell counts came from reference gene primer amplification. Assay: immunoSEQ multiplex PCR; the TCRdb copy retains only in-frame clones and omits some. V and J calls and clone size are given by that table; D and trimming were obtained from the DNA. The sample holds approximately 250,000 clones; roughly four fifths are singletons and the top ten take just under 7.5%. This CDR3 spans 15 amino acids. Germline V gene sequence: CDR1 SGHTA, CDR2 FQGNSA. After removal of 5 bases from V and 4 bases from J, the junction contained 7 bases not matched to a gene.

This rearrangement joins TRBV7-2 to TRBJ2-3; TRBD1 agrees at 9 bases. The receptor was isolated from a woman aged 45-59 years with acute or convalescent COVID-19. Source material: peripheral blood. Written as DNA, the CDR3 is TGTGCCAGCAGCCTTGACAGGGGGTTCGCAGATACGCAGTATTTT. Encoded protein: CASSLDRGFADTQYF. The full variable domain, its missing parts supplied by reference TRBV7-2 and TRBJ2-3, is GAGVSQSPSNKVTEKGKDVELRCDPISGHTALYWYRQSLGQGLEFLIYFQGNSAPDKSGLPSDRFSAERTGGSVSTLTIQRTQQEDSAVYLCASSLDRGFADTQYFGPGTRLTVL.